This T cell receptor beta chain was identified during a study of blood T cell repertoires in COVID-19. Data came from immunoSEQ multiplex PCR; TCRdb stores just in-frame clones and leaves some out. Here the sample spans around 300,000 clones, about nine tenths being singletons. The TCR originated in a woman between 25 and 40 years old with active or convalescent COVID-19. The sample consisted of peripheral blood.

The CDR3 coding sequence is TGTGCCAGCAGTGTACAGGGGTCCCTGCAGCCCCAGCATTTT. Its translation is CASSVQGSLQPQHF. The V gene is TRBV28, the J gene TRBJ1-5; 7 nucleotides agree with TRBD1. From germline, CDR1 is MDHEN and CDR2 SYDVKM. The CDR3 totals 14 residues. Losses at the gene ends were 5 bases for V and 7 bases for J; bases not matched to a gene: 8.